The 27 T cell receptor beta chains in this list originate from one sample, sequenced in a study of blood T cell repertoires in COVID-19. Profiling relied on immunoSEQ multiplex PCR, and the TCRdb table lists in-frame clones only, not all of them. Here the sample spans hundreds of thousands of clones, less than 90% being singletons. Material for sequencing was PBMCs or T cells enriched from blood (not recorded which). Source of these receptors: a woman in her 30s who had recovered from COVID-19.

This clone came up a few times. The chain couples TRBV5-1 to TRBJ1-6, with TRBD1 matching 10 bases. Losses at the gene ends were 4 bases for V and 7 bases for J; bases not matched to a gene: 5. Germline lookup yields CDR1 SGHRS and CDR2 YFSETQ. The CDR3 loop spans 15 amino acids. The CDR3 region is CASSPAGQGNSPLHF. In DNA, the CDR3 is TGCGCCAGCAGCCCCGCGGGACAGGGGAATTCACCCCTCCACTTT. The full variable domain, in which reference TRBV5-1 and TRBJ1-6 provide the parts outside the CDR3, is KAGVTQTPRYLIKTRGQQVTLSCSPISGHRSVSWYQQTPGQGLQFLFEYFSETQRNKGNFPGRFSGRQFSNSRSEMNVSTLELGDSALYLCASSPAGQGNSPLHFGNGTRLTVT.

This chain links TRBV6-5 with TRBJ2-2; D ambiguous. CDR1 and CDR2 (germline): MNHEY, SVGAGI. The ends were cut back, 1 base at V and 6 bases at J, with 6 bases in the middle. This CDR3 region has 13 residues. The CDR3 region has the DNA TGTGCCAGCAGTTACTTGGGCGCCGGGGAGCTGTTTTTT. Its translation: CASSYLGAGELFF.

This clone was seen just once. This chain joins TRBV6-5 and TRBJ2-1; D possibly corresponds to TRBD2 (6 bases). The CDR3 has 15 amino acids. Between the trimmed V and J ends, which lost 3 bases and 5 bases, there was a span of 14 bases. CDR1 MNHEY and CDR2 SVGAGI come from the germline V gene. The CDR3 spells CASSYSGTAHNEQFF. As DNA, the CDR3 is TGTGCCAGCAGTTATTCCGGGACTGCTCACAATGAGCAGTTCTTC.

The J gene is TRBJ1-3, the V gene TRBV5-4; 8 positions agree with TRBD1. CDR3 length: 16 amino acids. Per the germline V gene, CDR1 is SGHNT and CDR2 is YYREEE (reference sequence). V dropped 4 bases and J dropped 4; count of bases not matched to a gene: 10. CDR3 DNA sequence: TGTGCCAGCAGCGTGGCGGGGGACAGGCTAGGAAACACCATATATTTT. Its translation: CASSVAGDRLGNTIYF.

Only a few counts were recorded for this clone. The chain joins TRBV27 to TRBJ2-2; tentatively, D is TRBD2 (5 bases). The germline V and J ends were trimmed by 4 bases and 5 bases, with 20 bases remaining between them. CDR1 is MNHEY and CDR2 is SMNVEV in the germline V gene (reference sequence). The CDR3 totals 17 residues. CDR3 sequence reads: CASSSPRRRVRTGELFF. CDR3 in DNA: TGTGCCAGCAGTTCCCCCCGCAGGCGGGTGCGGACCGGGGAGCTGTTTTTT.

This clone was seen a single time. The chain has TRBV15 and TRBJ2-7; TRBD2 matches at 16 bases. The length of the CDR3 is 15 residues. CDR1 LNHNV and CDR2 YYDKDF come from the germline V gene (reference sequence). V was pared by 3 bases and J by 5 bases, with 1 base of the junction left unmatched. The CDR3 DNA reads TGTGCCACCAGCAGGGGACTAGCGGGGGGGCACGAGCAGTACTTC. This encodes CATSRGLAGGHEQYF. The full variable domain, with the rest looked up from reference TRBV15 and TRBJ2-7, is DAMVIQNPRYQVTQFGKPVTLSCSQTLNHNVMYWYQQKSSQAPKLLFHYYDKDFNNEADTPDNFQSRRPNTSFCFLDIRSPGLGDTAMYLCATSRGLAGGHEQYFGPGTRLTVT.

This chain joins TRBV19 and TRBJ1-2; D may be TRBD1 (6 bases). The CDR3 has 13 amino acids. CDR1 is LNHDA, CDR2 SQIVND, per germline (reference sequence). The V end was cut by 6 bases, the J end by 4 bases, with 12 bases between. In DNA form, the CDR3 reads TGTGCCAGTAGCAACGACAGGACCTATGGCTACACCTTC. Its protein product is CASSNDRTYGYTF.

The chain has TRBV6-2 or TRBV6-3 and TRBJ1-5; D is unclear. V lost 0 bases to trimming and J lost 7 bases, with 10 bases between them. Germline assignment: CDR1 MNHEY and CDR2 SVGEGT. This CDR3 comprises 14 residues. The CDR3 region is CASSYSTVRQPQHF. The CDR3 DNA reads TGTGCCAGCAGTTACTCCACAGTACGGCAGCCCCAGCATTTT.

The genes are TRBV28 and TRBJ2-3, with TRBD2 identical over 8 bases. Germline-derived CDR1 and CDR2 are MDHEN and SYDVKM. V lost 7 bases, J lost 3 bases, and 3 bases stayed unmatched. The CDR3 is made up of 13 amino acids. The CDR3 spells CASNGGATDTQYF. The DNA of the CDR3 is TGTGCCAGCAACGGGGGGGCGACAGATACGCAGTATTTT.

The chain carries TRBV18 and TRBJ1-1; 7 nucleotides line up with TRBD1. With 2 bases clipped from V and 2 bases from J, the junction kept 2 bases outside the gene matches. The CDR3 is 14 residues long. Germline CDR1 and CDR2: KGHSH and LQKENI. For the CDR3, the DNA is TGTGCCAGCTCACCAAACAGGGGTAACACTGAAGCTTTCTTT. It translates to CASSPNRGNTEAFF.

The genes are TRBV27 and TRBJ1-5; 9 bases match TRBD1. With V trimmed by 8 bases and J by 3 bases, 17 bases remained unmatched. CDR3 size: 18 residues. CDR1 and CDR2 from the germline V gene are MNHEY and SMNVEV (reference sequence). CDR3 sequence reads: CASHPRRPGQGLNQPQHF. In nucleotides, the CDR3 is TGTGCCAGCCACCCTCGGAGACCGGGACAGGGACTCAATCAGCCCCAGCATTTT.

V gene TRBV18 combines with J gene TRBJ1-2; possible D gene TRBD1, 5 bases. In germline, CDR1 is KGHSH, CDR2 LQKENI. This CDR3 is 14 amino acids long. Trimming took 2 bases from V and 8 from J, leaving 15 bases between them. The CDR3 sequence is CASSPGLGGRGYTF. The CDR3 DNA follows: TGTGCCAGCTCACCAGGGTTGGGGGGACGCGGCTACACCTTC.

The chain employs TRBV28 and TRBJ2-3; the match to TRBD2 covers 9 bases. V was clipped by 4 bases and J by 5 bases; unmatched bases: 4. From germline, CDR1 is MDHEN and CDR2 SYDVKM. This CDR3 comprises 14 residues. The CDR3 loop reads CASSSPSGVDTQYF. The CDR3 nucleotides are TGTGCCAGCAGTTCCCCTAGCGGGGTAGATACGCAGTATTTT.

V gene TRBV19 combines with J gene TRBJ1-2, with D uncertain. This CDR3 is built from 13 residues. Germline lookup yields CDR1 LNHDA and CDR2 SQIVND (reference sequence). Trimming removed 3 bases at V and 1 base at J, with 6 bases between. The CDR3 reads CASSMRDNYGYTF. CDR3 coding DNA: TGTGCCAGTAGTATGAGAGATAACTATGGCTACACCTTC.

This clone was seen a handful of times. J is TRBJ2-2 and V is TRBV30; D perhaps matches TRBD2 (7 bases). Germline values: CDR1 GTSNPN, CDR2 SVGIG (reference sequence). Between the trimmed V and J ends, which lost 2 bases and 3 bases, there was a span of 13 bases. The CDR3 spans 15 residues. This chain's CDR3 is CAWSRRGADTGELFF. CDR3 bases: TGTGCCTGGAGTCGACGGGGGGCCGACACCGGGGAGCTGTTTTTT.

The CDR3: CASSDTGDYSGNTIYF. In DNA form, the CDR3 reads TGTGCCAGCAGCGACACAGGGGATTACTCTGGAAACACCATATATTTT. This chain joins TRBV5-6 and TRBJ1-3, with 7 bases that match TRBD1. Trimming took 4 bases from V and 0 from J; bases not matched to a gene: 7. This CDR3 is built from 16 residues. Germline CDR1 is SGHDT and CDR2 is YYEEEE. Variable domain in full (rest from reference TRBV5-6 and TRBJ1-3): DAGVTQSPTHLIKTRGQQVTLRCSPKSGHDTVSWYQQALGQGPQFIFQYYEEEERQRGNFPDRFSGHQFPNYSSELNVNALLLGDSALYLCASSDTGDYSGNTIYFGEGSWLTVV.

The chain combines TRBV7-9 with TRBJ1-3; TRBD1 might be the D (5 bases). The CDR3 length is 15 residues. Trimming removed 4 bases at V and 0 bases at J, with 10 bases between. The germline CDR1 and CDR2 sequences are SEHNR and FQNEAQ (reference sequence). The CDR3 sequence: CASSSDRNSGNTIYF. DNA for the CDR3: TGTGCCAGCAGCTCAGACAGAAACTCTGGAAACACCATATATTTT.

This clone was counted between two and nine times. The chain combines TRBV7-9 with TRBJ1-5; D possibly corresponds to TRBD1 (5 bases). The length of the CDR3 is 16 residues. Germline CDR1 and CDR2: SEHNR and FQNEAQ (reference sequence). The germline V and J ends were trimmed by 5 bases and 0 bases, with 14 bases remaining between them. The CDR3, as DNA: TGTGCCAGCAGCGCGGGGGGGACTAATAGCAATCAGCCCCAGCATTTT. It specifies CASSAGGTNSNQPQHF.

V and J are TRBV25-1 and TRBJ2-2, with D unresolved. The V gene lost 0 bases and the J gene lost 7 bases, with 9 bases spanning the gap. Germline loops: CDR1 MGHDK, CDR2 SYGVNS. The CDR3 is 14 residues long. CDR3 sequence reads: CASSEYPGGGELFF. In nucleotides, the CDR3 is TGTGCCAGCAGTGAATACCCCGGTGGCGGGGAGCTGTTTTTT.

DNA for the CDR3: TGTGCCAGCAAGAGAATCGACAGCCAGAATGAAAAACTGTTTTTT. This encodes CASKRIDSQNEKLFF. The chain combines TRBV28 with TRBJ1-4; maybe TRBD1 (5 bases). This CDR3 is built from 15 residues. V lost 7 bases, J lost 5 bases, and 17 bases lay in between. Per germline, CDR1 MDHEN and CDR2 SYDVKM.

The DNA for the CDR3 is TGTGCCAGCAGGTACCGATCGGTGAACACTGAAGCTTTCTTT. It is translated as CASRYRSVNTEAFF. The V call is TRBV28, the J call TRBJ1-1; no definite D call. This CDR3 contains 14 residues. V lost 6 bases to trimming and J lost 0 bases, with 11 bases between them. Germline V gene lookup returns CDR1 MDHEN and CDR2 SYDVKM. Filled out from reference TRBV28 and TRBJ1-1, the complete variable domain reads DVKVTQSSRYLVKRTGEKVFLECVQDMDHENMFWYRQDPGLGLRLIYFSYDVKMKEKGDIPEGYSVSREKKERFSLILESASTNQTSMYLCASRYRSVNTEAFFGQGTRLTVV.

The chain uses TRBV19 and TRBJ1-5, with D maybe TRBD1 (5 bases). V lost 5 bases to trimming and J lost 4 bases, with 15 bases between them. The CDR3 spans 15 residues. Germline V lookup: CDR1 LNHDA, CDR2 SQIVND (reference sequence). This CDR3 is CASSFGHEVNQPQHF. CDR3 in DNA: TGTGCCAGTAGTTTCGGACACGAAGTTAATCAGCCCCAGCATTTT.

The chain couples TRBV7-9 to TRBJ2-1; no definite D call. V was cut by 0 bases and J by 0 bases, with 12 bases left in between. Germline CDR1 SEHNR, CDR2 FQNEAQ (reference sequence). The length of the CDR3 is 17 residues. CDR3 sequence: CASSLALGASSYNEQFF. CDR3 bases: TGTGCCAGCAGCTTAGCGTTGGGCGCGAGCTCCTACAATGAGCAGTTCTTC. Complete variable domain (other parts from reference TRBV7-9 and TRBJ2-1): DTGVSQNPRHKITKRGQNVTFRCDPISEHNRLYWYRQTLGQGPEFLTYFQNEAQLEKSRLLSDRFSAERPKGSFSTLEIQRTEQGDSAMYLCASSLALGASSYNEQFFGPGTRLTVL.

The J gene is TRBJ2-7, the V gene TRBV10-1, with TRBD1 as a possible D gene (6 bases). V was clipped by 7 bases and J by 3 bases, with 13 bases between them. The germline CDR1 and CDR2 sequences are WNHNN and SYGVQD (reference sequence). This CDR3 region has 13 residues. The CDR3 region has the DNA TGCGCCAGCACTTGGACAGCCTACTACGAGCAGTACTTC. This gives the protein CASTWTAYYEQYF.

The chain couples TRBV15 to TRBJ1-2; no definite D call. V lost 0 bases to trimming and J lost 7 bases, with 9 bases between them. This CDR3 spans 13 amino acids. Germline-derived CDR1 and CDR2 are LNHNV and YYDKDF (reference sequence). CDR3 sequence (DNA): TGTGCCACCAGCAGAGATTTCAGATCTGGCTACACCTTC. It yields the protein CATSRDFRSGYTF.

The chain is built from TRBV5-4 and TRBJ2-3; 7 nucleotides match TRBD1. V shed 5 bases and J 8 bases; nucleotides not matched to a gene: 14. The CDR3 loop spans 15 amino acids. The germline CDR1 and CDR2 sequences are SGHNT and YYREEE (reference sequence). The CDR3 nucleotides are TGTGCCAGCAGGTCCTCCAGGACACCAGGGGGTACGCAGTATTTT. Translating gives CASRSSRTPGGTQYF.

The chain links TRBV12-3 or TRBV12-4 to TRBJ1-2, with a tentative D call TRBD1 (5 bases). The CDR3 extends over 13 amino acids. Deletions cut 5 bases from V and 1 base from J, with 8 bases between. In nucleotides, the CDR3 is TGTGCCAGCAGTCCGACAGTTAACTATGGCTACACCTTC. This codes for CASSPTVNYGYTF.